This entry lists 5 T cell receptor beta chains sequenced from one sample in a study of blood T cell repertoires in COVID-19. The assay was immunoSEQ multiplex PCR, and TCRdb's table has in-frame clones only and misses some. The sample shows 400,000 to 450,000 clones, around 90% of them seen only once. What was sequenced was peripheral blood. The source of these receptors is a man between 18 and 35 years old with COVID-19, enrolled during active disease.

The genes are TRBV7-6 and TRBJ2-3; D may be TRBD1 (6 bases). Trimming pared 5 bases from V and 7 bases from J, leaving 13 bases between. The CDR3 runs to 13 residues. Per germline, CDR1 SGHVS and CDR2 FNYEAQ. The CDR3 region is CASSTRDTNTQYF. The CDR3 coding sequence is TGTGCCAGCAGCACCCGGGACACCAATACGCAGTATTTT. Variable domain in full (rest from reference TRBV7-6 and TRBJ2-3): GAGVSQSPRYKVTKRGQDVALRCDPISGHVSLYWYRQALGQGPEFLTYFNYEAQQDKSGLPNDRFSAERPEGSISTLTIQRTEQRDSAMYRCASSTRDTNTQYFGPGTRLTVL.

This sequence joins TRBV7-2 and TRBJ2-5; TRBD1 matches at 7 bases. After removal of 5 bases from V and 5 bases from J, the junction contained 5 bases not matched to a gene. The CDR3 has 13 amino acids. Germline assignment: CDR1 SGHTA and CDR2 FQGNSA. CDR3 DNA: TGTGCCAGCAGCCAGACAGGGCGGGAGACCCAGTACTTC. It codes for CASSQTGRETQYF. Supplemented by reference TRBV7-2 and TRBJ2-5, the full variable domain reads GAGVSQSPSNKVTEKGKDVELRCDPISGHTALYWYRQSLGQGLEFLIYFQGNSAPDKSGLPSDRFSAERTGGSVSTLTIQRTQQEDSAVYLCASSQTGRETQYFGPGTRLLVL.

V gene TRBV5-4 combines with J gene TRBJ2-7; D gene unclear. The germline gives CDR1 SGHNT, CDR2 YYREEE (reference sequence). The CDR3 spans 16 residues. Trimming took off 0 bases at V and 0 bases at J, with 13 bases between the two ends. The CDR3: CASSLGSGSSSYEQYF. The CDR3 DNA reads as TGTGCCAGCAGCTTGGGCTCGGGTTCGAGCTCCTACGAGCAGTACTTC. The variable domain in full, with the rest retrieved from reference TRBV5-4 and TRBJ2-7, is ETGVTQSPTHLIKTRGQQVTLRCSSQSGHNTVSWYQQALGQGPQFIFQYYREEENGRGNFPPRFSGLQFPNYSSELNVNALELDDSALYLCASSLGSGSSSYEQYFGPGTRLTVT.

The rearrangement links TRBV7-8 to TRBJ2-6; 8 bases match TRBD1. Germline V CDR1 and CDR2: SGHVS, FQNEAQ. The trim removed 4 bases at V and 4 bases at J, leaving 3 bases unmatched. This CDR3 is built from 15 residues. The CDR3 nucleotides are TGTGCCAGCAGCTCGGACAGGGCCGGGGCCAACGTCCTGACTTTC. This codes for CASSSDRAGANVLTF.

The V and J genes are TRBV5-1 and TRBJ2-3, with TRBD1 identical over 7 bases. This CDR3 is 16 amino acids long. Germline assignment: CDR1 SGHRS and CDR2 YFSETQ. The junction had 12 bases not matched to a gene; V was cut back by 5 bases and J by 3 bases. CDR3 in amino acids: CASSYNPGQPTDTQYF. The CDR3 DNA follows: TGCGCCAGCAGTTATAACCCGGGACAGCCTACAGATACGCAGTATTTT.